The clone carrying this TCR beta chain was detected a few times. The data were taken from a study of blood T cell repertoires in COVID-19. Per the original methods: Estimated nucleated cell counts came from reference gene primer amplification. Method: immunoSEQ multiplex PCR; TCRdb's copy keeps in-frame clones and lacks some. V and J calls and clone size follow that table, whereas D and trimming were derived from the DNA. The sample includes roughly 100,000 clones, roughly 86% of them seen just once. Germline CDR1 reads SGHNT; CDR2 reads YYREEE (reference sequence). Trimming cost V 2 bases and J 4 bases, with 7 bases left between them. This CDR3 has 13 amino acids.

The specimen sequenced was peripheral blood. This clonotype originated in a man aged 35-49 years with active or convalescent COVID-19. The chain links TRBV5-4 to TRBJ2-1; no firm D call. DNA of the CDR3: TGTGCCAGCAGCTTTGACACGTACAATGAGCAGTTCTTC. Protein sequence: CASSFDTYNEQFF. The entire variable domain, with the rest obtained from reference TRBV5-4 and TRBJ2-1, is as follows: ETGVTQSPTHLIKTRGQQVTLRCSSQSGHNTVSWYQQALGQGPQFIFQYYREEENGRGNFPPRFSGLQFPNYSSELNVNALELDDSALYLCASSFDTYNEQFFGPGTRLTVL.